The rows below give T cell receptor beta chains drawn from one sample of a study of CD8+ T cells in alopecia areata. Clones were read by immunoSEQ multiplex PCR, and TCRdb kept only the in-frame ones, dropping some. The data show around 60,000 clones, 40% to 50% seen once. Sequencing was carried out using NKG2D-low CD8+ T cells sorted from blood. These TCRs come from a human donor with alopecia areata. The CDR3 runs from the conserved cysteine through the conserved F or W. The D gene is left open where the match is weak. Not every row has a clone size; where given, it reads once, few, many or a size class.

cdr3_aa cdr3_nt cdr3_length d_call v_call clone_size j_call
CSVVLDGPRKNNEQFF TGCAGCGTTGTACTAGATGGACCTAGAAAGAACAATGAGCAGTTCTTC 16 - TRBV29-1 few TRBJ2-1
CASSQRRVTYEQYF TGTGCCAGCAGCCAAAGGAGGGTGACCTACGAGCAGTACTTC 14 - TRBV14 few TRBJ2-7
CASSSQGRGGSSYEQYF TGTGCCAGCAGTTCACAGGGGAGGGGAGGTAGCTCCTACGAGCAGTACTTC 17 - TRBV27 - TRBJ2-7
CSAAGTEYSGANVLTF TGCAGCGCGGCCGGGACAGAATACTCTGGGGCCAACGTCCTGACTTTC 16 TRBD1 TRBV29-1 few TRBJ2-6
CASSLLARQETQYF TGTGCCAGCAGCCTCCTAGCGCGACAAGAGACCCAGTACTTC 14 - TRBV28 few TRBJ2-5
CASKQEGRIANYGYTF TGTGCCAGCAAGCAAGAAGGACGGATAGCTAACTATGGCTACACCTTC 16 - TRBV7-9 - TRBJ1-2
CSGWVRGGYTF TGCAGCGGCTGGGTTCGAGGCGGCTACACCTTC 11 - TRBV29-1 few TRBJ1-2
CASSVAGSTYEQYF TGTGCCAGCAGCGTAGCCGGGTCGACCTACGAGCAGTACTTC 14 - TRBV9 - TRBJ2-7
CSVGRVSDGYTF TGCAGCGTTGGAAGGGTATCAGATGGCTACACCTTC 12 - TRBV29-1 few TRBJ1-2
CASSLPGQYGYTF TGTGCCAGCAGCCTGCCGGGACAATATGGCTACACCTTC 13 - TRBV7-9 - TRBJ1-2
CASSYSGTGGNQPQHF TGTGCCAGCAGTTATTCCGGGACAGGGGGCAATCAGCCCCAGCATTTT 16 TRBD1 TRBV28 few TRBJ1-5
CASSPFQQLEQYF TGTGCCAGCAGCCCTTTCCAGCAGCTAGAGCAGTACTTC 13 - TRBV7-8 few TRBJ2-7
CSVVNGDHGYTF TGCAGCGTTGTTAATGGGGACCATGGCTACACCTTC 12 - TRBV29-1 - TRBJ1-2
CASSLARGDGYTF TGTGCCAGCAGCTTGGCGCGGGGCGATGGCTACACCTTC 13 - TRBV5-4 - TRBJ1-2
CASSDLLGTLDEQFF TGTGCCAGCAGCGACTTATTAGGGACTTTGGATGAGCAGTTCTTC 15 - TRBV7-9 few TRBJ2-1
CASSLPSSGSSYEQYF TGTGCCAGCAGTTTACCCTCTAGCGGGAGCTCCTACGAGCAGTACTTC 16 TRBD2 TRBV28 - TRBJ2-7
CASSFGTSGSTGEQYF TGTGCCAGCAGTTTTGGGACTAGCGGGAGTACGGGGGAGCAGTACTTC 16 TRBD2 TRBV27 - TRBJ2-7
CANRDRGYSEAFF TGTGCCAACCGGGACAGGGGATATTCTGAAGCTTTCTTT 13 TRBD1 TRBV2 - TRBJ1-1
CSVEGSGGQEPYEQYF TGCAGCGTTGAGGGAAGTGGCGGACAGGAACCCTACGAGCAGTACTTC 16 TRBD1 TRBV29-1 few TRBJ2-7
CASSQDGGTGELFF TGCGCCAGCAGCCAAGATGGGGGCACCGGGGAGCTGTTTTTT 14 - TRBV4-1 few TRBJ2-2
CASSSGTGGYQPQHF TGTGCCAGCAGCTCCGGGACAGGAGGTTATCAGCCCCAGCATTTT 15 TRBD1 TRBV7-2 - TRBJ1-5
CASRDRVGYTF TGTGCCAGCAGGGACAGGGTGGGCTACACCTTC 11 TRBD1 TRBV2 - TRBJ1-2
CASSEYESGDEQYF TGTGCCAGCAGTGAATATGAAAGTGGGGACGAGCAGTACTTC 14 - TRBV25-1 - TRBJ2-7
CASSFDRVTEAFF TGCGCCAGCAGCTTCGACAGGGTCACTGAAGCTTTCTTT 13 TRBD1 TRBV5-1 once TRBJ1-1